This T cell receptor (beta chain) was identified during a study of long-term antiretroviral therapy in people with HIV. Survey-level resolution applied to immunoSEQ assay v3.0. The table came from immunoSEQ multiplex PCR; TCRdb's copy has only in-frame clones and leaves some out. The data show 18,000 or so clones, more than 80% seen once. V was clipped by 2 bases and J by 2 bases, with 20 bases between them. The germline V gene encodes CDR1 SGDLS and CDR2 YYNGEE. This CDR3 is 17 amino acids long. Study-wide results and limits: Clones showing expansion before ART dominated the repertoire at all time points.

As concerns this clone: Its antigen remains unidentified.

The genes are TRBV9 and TRBJ2-7; D may be TRBD2 (5 bases). Sequenced here: unsorted PBMCs, sampled 4.2 years after starting antiretroviral therapy. The receptor's source is a man aged 45 to 65 with HIV. The DNA for the CDR3 is TGTGCCAGCAGCGTCGGTATTTTTGGTAGCGATCCCTACGAGCAGTACTTC. It translates to CASSVGIFGSDPYEQYF. Variable domain in full (rest from reference TRBV9 and TRBJ2-7): DSGVTQTPKHLITATGQRVTLRCSPRSGDLSVYWYQQSLDQGLQFLIQYYNGEERAKGNILERFSAQQFPDLHSELNLSSLELGDSALYFCASSVGIFGSDPYEQYFGPGTRLTVT.